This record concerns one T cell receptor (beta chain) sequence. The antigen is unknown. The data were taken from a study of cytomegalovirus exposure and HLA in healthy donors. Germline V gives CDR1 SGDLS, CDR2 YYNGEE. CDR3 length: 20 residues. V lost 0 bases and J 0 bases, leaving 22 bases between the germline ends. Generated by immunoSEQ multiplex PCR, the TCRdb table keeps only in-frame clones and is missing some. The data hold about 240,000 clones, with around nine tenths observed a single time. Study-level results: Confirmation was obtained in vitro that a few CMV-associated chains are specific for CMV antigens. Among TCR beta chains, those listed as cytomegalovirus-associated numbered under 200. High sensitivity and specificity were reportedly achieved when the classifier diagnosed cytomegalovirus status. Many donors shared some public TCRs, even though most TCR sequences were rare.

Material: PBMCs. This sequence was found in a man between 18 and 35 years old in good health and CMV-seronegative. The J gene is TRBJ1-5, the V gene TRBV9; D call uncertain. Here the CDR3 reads CASSVEGGLAYISSNQPQHF. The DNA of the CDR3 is TGTGCCAGCAGCGTAGAGGGCGGACTCGCGTATATAAGTAGCAATCAGCCCCAGCATTTT. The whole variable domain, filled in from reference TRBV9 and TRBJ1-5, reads DSGVTQTPKHLITATGQRVTLRCSPRSGDLSVYWYQQSLDQGLQFLIQYYNGEERAKGNILERFSAQQFPDLHSELNLSSLELGDSALYFCASSVEGGLAYISSNQPQHFGDGTRLSIL.